A single sample gave rise to the 18 T cell receptor beta chains below, sequenced in a study of shared clonotypes between healthy human individuals. Libraries were prepared by immunoSEQ multiplex PCR; TCRdb keeps only in-frame clonotypes and omits some of them. The top ten hold less than 2% of the sample, which has about 2.1 million clones, roughly 95% seen once. It was CD45RO-negative cells, positively selected for CCR7, that made up naive CD8 cells, with terminally differentiated effector memory CD45RA+ cells excluded. The source material was naive CD8+ T cells from PBMCs. The receptors come from a man younger than 35 in good health. Some clones in this sample may be carry-over from other donors' samples.

CDR3 in amino acids: CASSPSQGKWNTEAFF. As DNA, the CDR3 is TGTGCCAGCAGCCCATCACAGGGAAAGTGGAACACTGAAGCTTTCTTT. V is TRBV7-2 and J is TRBJ1-1; D is perhaps TRBD1 (6 bases). CDR1 is SGHTA and CDR2 is FQGNSA in the germline V gene. This CDR3 spans 16 amino acids. Trimming stripped 5 bases from V and 1 base from J, with 17 bases between.

This clone came up once. The V call is TRBV6-6, the J call TRBJ1-1, with D unclear. In germline, CDR1 is MNHNY, CDR2 SVGAGI (reference sequence). The CDR3 has 16 amino acids. Trimming shortened V by 3 bases and J by 0 bases, and 14 bases separated the two germline ends. CDR3 sequence (DNA): TGTGCCAGCAGTTATAGGGTTGGTGCCATGAACACTGAAGCTTTCTTT. It encodes CASSYRVGAMNTEAFF.

The chain couples TRBV30 to TRBJ1-4; D call uncertain. V was pared by 0 bases and J by 9 bases, with 5 bases between. The CDR3 is 11 amino acids. Per germline, CDR1 GTSNPN and CDR2 SVGIG (reference sequence). The CDR3 here is CAWSVHQKLFF. The CDR3 coding sequence is TGTGCCTGGAGTGTACATCAAAAACTGTTTTTT.

The chain recombines TRBV18 with TRBJ2-5; 8 bases align to TRBD1. V was pared by 0 bases and J by 5 bases, with 14 bases of the junction left unmatched. The CDR3 is 18 amino acids. Per the germline V gene, CDR1 is KGHSH and CDR2 is LQKENI. CDR3 sequence (DNA): TGTGCCAGCTCACCACCGCCAGGGGGCCCGTTCCCACCCGAGACCCAGTACTTC. Translation: CASSPPPGGPFPPETQYF.

The chain combines TRBV28 with TRBJ1-1; weak D call: TRBD1 (5 bases). The germline gives CDR1 MDHEN, CDR2 SYDVKM. The CDR3 contains 16 residues. Trimming pared 1 base from V and 0 bases from J, leaving 12 bases between. CDR3 nucleotide sequence: TGTGCCAGCAGTTTATTGTCAGGGCCCCTGAACACTGAAGCTTTCTTT. Its translation is CASSLLSGPLNTEAFF.

This chain joins TRBV11-2 and TRBJ2-5; D could derive from TRBD1 or TRBD2 (5 bases each). The CDR3 consists of 12 residues. V gave up 3 bases and J gave up 11 bases, with 13 bases separating them. Looked up from germline, CDR1 is SGHAT and CDR2 is FQNNGV. The CDR3 loop is CASSFGDPPQYF. For the CDR3, the DNA is TGTGCCAGCAGCTTCGGGGACCCACCGCAGTACTTC.

The chain is built from TRBV7-9 and TRBJ2-3; D gene uncertain. The length of the CDR3 is 14 residues. The germline gives CDR1 SEHNR, CDR2 FQNEAQ (reference sequence). V was pared by 4 bases and J by 6 bases, with 14 bases between. The CDR3 protein is CASSSSGLLDTQYF. The CDR3 DNA sequence: TGTGCCAGCAGCTCGTCGGGCCTCTTGGATACGCAGTATTTT.

This chain links TRBV7-9 with TRBJ2-2, with D unresolved. The CDR3 contains 15 residues. The V and J ends lost 4 bases and 1 base respectively, with 10 bases between them. Germline CDR1 reads SEHNR; CDR2 reads FQNEAQ (reference sequence). The CDR3, as DNA: TGTGCCAGCAGCTCGACACATAGGAACACCGGGGAGCTGTTTTTT. Translating gives CASSSTHRNTGELFF. Looking up the rest from reference TRBV7-9 and TRBJ2-2 gives the full variable domain: DTGVSQNPRHKITKRGQNVTFRCDPISEHNRLYWYRQTLGQGPEFLTYFQNEAQLEKSRLLSDRFSAERPKGSFSTLEIQRTEQGDSAMYLCASSSTHRNTGELFFGEGSRLTVL.

This clone was detected only a few times. Other DNA sequences in the sample encode the same CDR3. The chain carries TRBV29-1 and TRBJ1-1, with D hard to call. V was shortened by 6 bases and J by 1 base, with 6 bases between the two germline ends. Germline V gives CDR1 SQVTM, CDR2 ANQGSEA. The CDR3 loop spans 11 amino acids. The CDR3 sequence: CSVEENTEAFF. As DNA, the CDR3 is TGCAGCGTCGAGGAGAACACTGAAGCTTTCTTT.

This clone showed up just once. The sample carries other DNA sequences with the same CDR3. CDR3 in DNA: TGTGCCAGCAGCGTTGGGGGAGGCAATCAGCCCCAGCATTTT. Its translation: CASSVGGGNQPQHF. V and J are TRBV9 and TRBJ1-5; TRBD1 is a possible D gene (5 bases). Germline CDR1 SGDLS, CDR2 YYNGEE. The V and J ends lost 2 bases and 2 bases respectively, with 8 bases between them. This CDR3 region has 14 residues. Full variable domain (outside the CDR3, taken from reference TRBV9 and TRBJ1-5): DSGVTQTPKHLITATGQRVTLRCSPRSGDLSVYWYQQSLDQGLQFLIQYYNGEERAKGNILERFSAQQFPDLHSELNLSSLELGDSALYFCASSVGGGNQPQHFGDGTRLSIL.

The chain couples TRBV30 to TRBJ2-1; 7 bases agree with TRBD2. The junction had 8 bases not matched to a gene; V was cut back by 0 bases and J by 6 bases. Germline V CDR1 and CDR2: GTSNPN, SVGIG (reference sequence). The CDR3 loop spans 15 amino acids. The CDR3 protein is CAWSVLRERLNEQFF. The CDR3 DNA follows: TGTGCCTGGAGTGTACTGCGGGAGAGACTCAATGAGCAGTTCTTC.

CDR3 sequence: CASSVGGGLAGANVLTF. The CDR3 DNA follows: TGTGCCAGCAGCGTAGGGGGGGGGCTAGCTGGGGCCAACGTCCTGACTTTC. The gene calls are TRBV9 and TRBJ2-6; the D gene is possibly TRBD2 (7 bases). Germline-derived CDR1 and CDR2 are SGDLS and YYNGEE. Trimming removed 0 bases from V and 2 bases from J, with 12 bases in between. This CDR3 region has 17 residues.

The V gene is TRBV11-2, the J gene TRBJ2-5, with 14 nucleotides matching TRBD2. V lost 5 bases to trimming and J lost 5 bases; unmatched junction nucleotides: 4. The CDR3 has 15 amino acids. The V gene's germline CDR1 is SGHAT and CDR2 FQNNGV. This CDR3 is CASSPGLAGVETQYF. The CDR3 nucleotides are TGTGCCAGCAGCCCGGGACTAGCGGGAGTGGAGACCCAGTACTTC.

Only one count was recorded for this clone. This sequence joins TRBV5-4 and TRBJ1-3, with TRBD1 as a possible D gene (5 bases). The CDR3 contains 15 residues. The germline V and J ends were trimmed by 5 bases and 0 bases, with 12 bases remaining between them. Germline lookup yields CDR1 SGHNT and CDR2 YYREEE (reference sequence). For the CDR3, the DNA is TGTGCCAGCAGTGAGGGGCCGCACTCTGGAAACACCATATATTTT. Residues: CASSEGPHSGNTIYF.

The rearrangement uses TRBV2 and TRBJ2-2, with TRBD1 matching 9 bases. The CDR3 loop spans 16 amino acids. The junction had 9 bases not matched to a gene; V was cut back by 6 bases and J by 4 bases. Germline V lookup: CDR1 SNHLY, CDR2 FYNNEI. The CDR3 nucleotides read TGTGCCAGCAGCGAGGGACAGGGATGGGGCACCGGGGAGCTGTTTTTT. As protein: CASSEGQGWGTGELFF.

This chain joins TRBV7-9 and TRBJ2-3; D may be TRBD2 (5 bases). The V end lost 2 bases, the J end lost 4 bases, and 13 bases lay between the germline ends. The CDR3 totals 15 residues. CDR1 SEHNR and CDR2 FQNEAQ come from the germline V gene (reference sequence). DNA for the CDR3: TGTGCCAGCAGCTTACTCGAGGGTGTGGCAGATACGCAGTATTTT. Translated: CASSLLEGVADTQYF.

The chain recombines TRBV11-2 with TRBJ1-1, with unresolved D. This CDR3 has 12 residues. The germline CDR1 and CDR2 sequences are SGHAT and FQNNGV. Trimming removed 5 bases at V and 6 bases at J, with 10 bases between. CDR3 coding DNA: TGTGCCAGCAGCACCCAAAGGGCTGAAGCTTTCTTT. This sequence encodes CASSTQRAEAFF.

Points on this clone: The sample carries other DNA sequences with the same CDR3. The chain uses TRBV2 and TRBJ1-5; D gene ambiguous. Germline V gene data show CDR1 as SNHLY and CDR2 as FYNNEI. V gave up 3 bases and J gave up 0 bases, with 6 bases separating them. The CDR3 extends over 14 amino acids. The CDR3 DNA reads TGTGCCAGCAGTGAGGGCTATAGCAATCAGCCCCAGCATTTT. Protein product: CASSEGYSNQPQHF. Full variable domain (remainder filled in from reference TRBV2 and TRBJ1-5): EPEVTQTPSHQVTQMGQEVILRCVPISNHLYFYWYRQILGQKVEFLVSFYNNEISEKSEIFDDQFSVERPDGSNFTLKIRSTKLEDSAMYFCASSEGYSNQPQHFGDGTRLSIL.